Below, one T cell receptor beta chain is given with its context. The participants were between roughly 18 and 89 years old and came from some 25 US areas. Cohorts were determined from participant-reported clinical history. Before being deemed recovered, Cohort 3 donors had two negative PCRs, clearance, or symptom resolution. Germline lookup yields CDR1 SGDLS and CDR2 YYNGEE. The CDR3 has 16 residues. The V gene lost 0 bases and the J gene lost 0 bases, with 10 bases spanning the gap. The data were obtained in a study of blood T cell repertoires in COVID-19. Turning to the study itself: Sites across the United States, Italy and Spain contributed samples from acute and convalescent COVID-19.

Data came from immunoSEQ multiplex PCR; TCRdb stores just in-frame clones and leaves some out. The sample yields hundreds of thousands of clones, around 91% seen once. This TCR came from a woman in her 40s who had recovered from COVID-19. Sample: PBMCs or T cells enriched from blood (not recorded which). V is TRBV9 and J is TRBJ1-3; the D gene is possibly TRBD1 (5 bases). The CDR3 protein is CASSVGGVNSGNTIYF. CDR3 sequence (DNA): TGTGCCAGCAGCGTAGGGGGGGTTAACTCTGGAAACACCATATATTTT. Combining the CDR3 with reference TRBV9 and TRBJ1-3 gives the whole variable domain DSGVTQTPKHLITATGQRVTLRCSPRSGDLSVYWYQQSLDQGLQFLIQYYNGEERAKGNILERFSAQQFPDLHSELNLSSLELGDSALYFCASSVGGVNSGNTIYFGEGSWLTVV.